What follows are 21 T cell receptor beta chains derived from one specimen sequenced in a study of shared clonotypes between healthy human individuals. Produced via immunoSEQ multiplex PCR; TCRdb's table is partial and in-frame only. The sample includes about 2 million clones, about 95% of them seen just once. The sample taken for sequencing was naive CD4+ T cells sorted from blood. Subset here: CD45RA+ positively selected. These receptors all come from a man in his late teens or twenties in good health.

This clone was picked up one time. CDR3 nucleotide sequence: TGCGCCAGCAGTGAAGGAACAGGGGGAGATACGCAGTATTTT. This encodes CASSEGTGGDTQYF. The V and J genes are TRBV10-2 and TRBJ2-3, with TRBD1 matching over 8 bases. This CDR3 has 14 residues. Germline V lookup: CDR1 WSHSY, CDR2 SAAADI. The ends lost 3 bases at V and 5 bases at J; junction bases unmatched: 4.

This clone was counted once. CDR3 sequence reads: CAISALMGTDTQYF. The CDR3 DNA reads TGTGCCATCAGTGCCCTGATGGGCACAGATACGCAGTATTTT. The chain couples TRBV10-3 to TRBJ2-3; D is unresolved. V was clipped by 4 bases and J by 1 base, with 9 bases between them. CDR1 and CDR2 from the germline V gene are ENHRY and SYGVKD. The CDR3 consists of 14 residues.

The genes are TRBV10-3 and TRBJ2-7; no firm D call. V was cut by 3 bases and J by 4 bases, with 10 bases left in between. In germline, CDR1 is ENHRY, CDR2 SYGVKD. The CDR3 contains 13 residues. The CDR3 sequence is CAISDLSQYEQYF. Here the CDR3 DNA reads TGTGCCATCAGTGATTTGTCCCAGTACGAGCAGTACTTC.

The chain employs TRBV10-3 and TRBJ1-1, with a tentative D call TRBD1 (5 bases). The ends were cut back, 11 bases at V and 1 base at J, with 14 bases in the middle. Germline loops: CDR1 ENHRY, CDR2 SYGVKD. This CDR3 has 13 amino acids. The DNA of the CDR3 is TGTGCCGCCCGGGGGGATTCGAACACTGAAGCTTTCTTT. It encodes CAARGDSNTEAFF.

This clone was observed once. V and J are TRBV18 and TRBJ2-1; maybe TRBD2 (6 bases). The CDR3 covers 17 residues. Germline-derived CDR1 and CDR2 are KGHSH and LQKENI. The ends were cut back, 0 bases at V and 1 base at J, with 13 bases in the middle. CDR3 sequence (DNA): TGTGCCAGCTCACCACCGGGGCTAGCGCTTTCCTACAATGAGCAGTTCTTC. This encodes CASSPPGLALSYNEQFF.

The DNA of the CDR3 is TGTGCCAGCTCACCCCCAGCAACGGGAGGCTACGAGCAGTACTTC. Translation gives CASSPPATGGYEQYF. This chain links TRBV18 with TRBJ2-7, with TRBD2 matching over 7 bases. J gave up 3 bases and V 3 bases, and 8 bases lay outside the gene matches. Germline-derived CDR1 and CDR2 are KGHSH and LQKENI. This CDR3 comprises 15 residues.

This clone was recorded only once. This chain connects TRBV28 to TRBJ1-6; a possible D gene is TRBD1 (5 bases). The CDR3 length is 15 residues. With 3 bases removed from V and 6 bases from J, the gap between germline ends came to 12 bases. The germline gives CDR1 MDHEN, CDR2 SYDVKM. CDR3 bases: TGTGCCAGCAGTTTCTTCGCAGGGAGTAATTCACCCCTCCACTTT. Residues: CASSFFAGSNSPLHF.

V usage is TRBV5-1 and J usage is TRBJ2-5; D tentatively reads TRBD1 or TRBD2 (5 bases each). Germline lookup yields CDR1 SGHRS and CDR2 YFSETQ. V was cut by 5 bases and J by 2 bases, with 13 bases left in between. The CDR3 covers 14 residues. CDR3: CASRGRDLQETQYF. CDR3 nucleotide sequence: TGCGCCAGCAGGGGCCGGGACCTTCAAGAGACCCAGTACTTC.

This clone occurred once. This sequence joins TRBV6-1 and TRBJ2-1, with 12 bases fitting TRBD1. Trimming took 6 bases from V and 7 from J; bases not matched to a gene: 7. This CDR3 comprises 15 residues. The germline CDR1 and CDR2 sequences are MNHNS and SASEGT. The CDR3 bases are TGTGCCAGCAGAACCGGGACAGGGGGCCTTAATGAGCAGTTCTTC. Protein product: CASRTGTGGLNEQFF.

The chain's CDR3 is CASTPGTGTLAKNIQYF. The CDR3 DNA reads as TGTGCCAGCACCCCCGGGACAGGGACCCTAGCCAAAAACATTCAGTACTTC. The chain has TRBV27 and TRBJ2-4; 9 nucleotides align to TRBD1. This CDR3 is built from 17 residues. Germline CDR1 and CDR2: MNHEY and SMNVEV (reference sequence). The junction had 10 bases not matched to a gene; V was cut back by 7 bases and J by 0 bases.

V gene TRBV6-1 combines with J gene TRBJ1-6, with 8 bases that match TRBD1. V shed 10 bases, J shed 4 bases, and the junction held 9 bases outside the gene matches. The CDR3 consists of 15 residues. CDR1 MNHNS and CDR2 SASEGT come from the germline V gene. CDR3 sequence reads: CATIKTGEYNSPLHF. The CDR3 bases are TGTGCCACCATTAAGACAGGGGAGTATAATTCACCCCTCCACTTT.

The CDR3 bases are TGTGCCAGCAGCTTGCGGGGGGGCCCCTACGAGCAGTACTTC. This gives the protein CASSLRGGPYEQYF. The V gene is TRBV5-6, the J gene TRBJ2-7; 8 nucleotides match TRBD2. Germline assignment: CDR1 SGHDT and CDR2 YYEEEE. The junction had 2 bases not matched to a gene; V was cut back by 1 base and J by 2 bases. The CDR3 is 14 amino acids.

CDR3 sequence reads: CASSSRSTAPIAKNIQYF. The CDR3 DNA is TGTGCCAGCAGCTCGCGAAGTACAGCGCCGATAGCCAAAAACATTCAGTACTTC. The V call is TRBV9, the J call TRBJ2-4; unclear D gene. The V gene lost 4 bases and the J gene lost 0 bases, with 20 bases spanning the gap. CDR1 and CDR2 (germline): SGDLS, YYNGEE. CDR3 length: 18 amino acids.

This rearrangement joins TRBV6-1 to TRBJ1-6, with 7 bases identical to TRBD1. This CDR3 is built from 13 residues. The trim removed 3 bases at V and 8 bases at J, leaving 1 base unmatched. Germline assignment: CDR1 MNHNS and CDR2 SASEGT. Here the CDR3 DNA reads TGTGCCAGCAGTGACAGGGGGGATTCACCCCTCCACTTT. This encodes CASSDRGDSPLHF.

This clone occurred once. The J gene is TRBJ2-5, the V gene TRBV21-1; the table's D call of TRBD1 was not tested on the DNA. TRBV21-1 is listed as a pseudogene. This CDR3 contains 15 residues. The CDR3 here is CASSKGQGGQETQYF. DNA of the CDR3: TGTGCCAGCAGCAAAGGACAGGGGGGCCAAGAGACCCAGTACTTC.

The chain is built from TRBV29-1 and TRBJ1-1, with 8 bases identical to TRBD1. Trimming at V came to 3 bases and at J to 5 bases, leaving 8 bases not matched to a gene. Germline V gene sequence: CDR1 SQVTM, CDR2 ANQGSEA. This CDR3 is built from 14 residues. CDR3 loop: CSVDGRGLWTEAFF. CDR3 sequence (DNA): TGCAGCGTTGACGGCAGGGGGCTTTGGACTGAAGCTTTCTTT. Supplemented by reference TRBV29-1 and TRBJ1-1, the full variable domain reads SAVISQKPSRDICQRGTSLTIQCQVDSQVTMMFWYRQQPGQSLTLIATANQGSEATYESGFVIDKFPISRPNLTFSTLTVSNMSPEDSSIYLCSVDGRGLWTEAFFGQGTRLTVV.

The V call is TRBV6-1, the J call TRBJ1-2; 7 positions match TRBD1. V lost 8 bases and J lost 6; bases outside the gene matches: 12. The germline V gene has CDR1 MNHNS and CDR2 SASEGT. CDR3 size: 14 residues. CDR3 loop: CASADSGTVDGYTF. The CDR3 nucleotides read TGTGCCAGCGCAGATTCCGGGACAGTCGATGGCTACACCTTC.

V usage is TRBV5-1 and J usage is TRBJ1-2; D not certain. CDR3 size: 15 residues. Trimming took off 0 bases at V and 0 bases at J, with 9 bases between the two ends. From germline, CDR1 is SGHRS and CDR2 YFSETQ. The CDR3 DNA follows: TGCGCCAGCAGCTTGGTTGGTAATGCTAACTATGGCTACACCTTC. Translating gives CASSLVGNANYGYTF.

This chain connects TRBV5-1 to TRBJ1-6; D is possibly TRBD1 (6 bases). This CDR3 has 16 amino acids. Per germline, CDR1 SGHRS and CDR2 YFSETQ. The V end lost 2 bases, the J end lost 3 bases, and 12 bases lay between the germline ends. CDR3 amino acids: CASSLQGGDYNSPLHF. CDR3 bases: TGCGCCAGCAGCTTACAAGGGGGGGACTATAATTCACCCCTCCACTTT.

The chain uses TRBV10-2 and TRBJ2-7, with D perhaps matching TRBD2 (7 bases). The CDR3 runs to 14 residues. The germline V and J ends were trimmed by 5 bases and 3 bases, with 14 bases remaining between them. Germline V gene sequence: CDR1 WSHSY, CDR2 SAAADI. CDR3 amino acids: CASSPRGAHYEQYF. DNA of the CDR3: TGCGCCAGCAGTCCTCGGGGGGCCCACTACGAGCAGTACTTC.

The chain has TRBV7-8 and TRBJ1-5; D is ambiguous. In germline, CDR1 is SGHVS, CDR2 FQNEAQ. The CDR3 covers 14 residues. Trimming took off 1 base at V and 3 bases at J, with 7 bases between the two ends. In DNA, the CDR3 is TGTGCCAGCAGCTTAGATTTCACCAATCAGCCCCAGCATTTT. Amino acids: CASSLDFTNQPQHF.